Listed below are T cell receptor beta chains from one sample, sequenced in a study of T cells in Graves' hyperthyroidism and ophthalmopathy. TCRdb reprocessed the multiplex PCR reads via MiXCR and lists one record per CDR3 protein. The repertoire holds 550,000 to 600,000 distinct CDR3 sequences, with 13% to 15% as singletons. What was sequenced was blood. The source is a woman in her late teens or twenties with Graves' ophthalmopathy. CDR3s include the opening cysteine and the closing phenylalanine or tryptophan. A D gene is named only where the DNA matches it firmly. Clone size is not always given. Where it is, it says once, few, many or a class for expanded clones.

size	D	V	J	DNA	CDR3
few	NA	TRBV7-9	TRBJ1-1	TGTGCCAGCAGCCCTGAAGAGCCTGAAGCTTTCTTT	CASSPEEPEAFF
NA	TRBD1	TRBV7-9	TRBJ2-2	TGTGCCAGCAGCGGGGCAGGGGGCTACACCGGGGAGCTGTTTTTT	CASSGAGGYTGELFF
many	NA	TRBV20-1	TRBJ2-5	TGCAGTGCTAGTAGGGGCAGGACACTAACGGAGACCCAGTACTTC	CSASRGRTLTETQYF
many	NA	TRBV11-3	TRBJ2-5	TGTGCCAGCAGCTTAGCCCGGGAGCAAGAGACCCAGTACTTC	CASSLAREQETQYF
many	NA	TRBV6-5	TRBJ1-1	TGTGCCAGCAGTTACTCTAGCGGACTGGAGAACACTGAAGCTTTCTTT	CASSYSSGLENTEAFF
once	TRBD1	TRBV6-5	TRBJ1-3	TGTGCCAGCAGTTACTCGAGACAGGGTGGAAACACCATATATTTT	CASSYSRQGGNTIYF
few	NA	TRBV18	TRBJ1-1	TGTGCCAGCTCACCACCGGCCAGGGTACGGGGGAACACTGAAGCTTTCTTT	CASSPPARVRGNTEAFF
many	NA	TRBV3-1	TRBJ1-4	TGTGCCAGCAGCCAAGGTAGAGGCCTAAATGAAAAACTGTTTTTT	CASSQGRGLNEKLFF
many	NA	TRBV20-1	TRBJ2-1	TGCAGTGCTAGTGGGTGGCAGAACAATGAGCAGTTCTTC	CSASGWQNNEQFF
NA	TRBD2	TRBV6-2/TRBV6-3	TRBJ2-1	TGTGCCAGCAGTTACTCAGGAAGCGGGAGCGTCATCGGTGAGCAGTTCTTC	CASSYSGSGSVIGEQFF
NA	TRBD2	TRBV5-1	TRBJ2-1	TGCGCCAGCAGCTTTCCAACTAGCGGGAGTAAGTCCTACAATGAGCAGTTCTTC	CASSFPTSGSKSYNEQFF